Ten or more counts support the clone carrying this TCR beta chain. Antigen: not known. A NOSPECS grade of at least 4, a Clinical Activity Score of at least 3 and duration under 3 months were recorded in ophthalmopathy patients. Exclusion criteria comprised uncontrolled infection, other autoimmune disease, pregnancy or lactation. Each diagnosis was grounded in clinical symptoms, serum thyroxine and TRAb, thyroid ultrasound, and orbital computed tomography. The source of the sample is a study of T cells in Graves' hyperthyroidism and ophthalmopathy. Study-level results: Most expanded thyroid clonotypes above 0.001 also appeared in blood.

It was RNA transcripts that yielded the amplified TCR beta CDR3 regions. The HTBI primer set drove a first-round RT-PCR of the TCR CDR3. TCRdb called the multiplex PCR reads again in MiXCR, with one record for every CDR3 protein. The table lists 550,000 to 700,000 distinct CDR3 sequences, about 15% of them singletons, with 4.3% in the top ten. Sequencing input: blood. The sequence came from a woman aged 40 to 55 with Graves' ophthalmopathy.

CDR3 sequence (DNA): TGTGCCAGCAGGGTAAACCCCAGCGGCTACACCTTC. Translating it yields CASRVNPSGYTF. This chain uses TRBV6-2 or TRBV6-3 with TRBJ1-2; D gene unclear. This CDR3 is built from 12 residues. Per the germline V gene, CDR1 is MNHEY and CDR2 is SVGEGT. Trimming took off 6 bases at V and 8 bases at J, with 13 bases between the two ends.